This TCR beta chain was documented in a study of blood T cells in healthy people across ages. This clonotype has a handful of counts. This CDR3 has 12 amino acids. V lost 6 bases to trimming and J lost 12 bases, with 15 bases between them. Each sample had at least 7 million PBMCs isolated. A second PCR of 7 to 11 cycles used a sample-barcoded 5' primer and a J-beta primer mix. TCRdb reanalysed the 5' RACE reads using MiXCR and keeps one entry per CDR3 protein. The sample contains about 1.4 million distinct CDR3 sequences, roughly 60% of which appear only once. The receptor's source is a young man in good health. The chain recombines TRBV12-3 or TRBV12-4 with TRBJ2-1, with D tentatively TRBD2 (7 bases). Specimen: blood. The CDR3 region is CASRSNREGQFF. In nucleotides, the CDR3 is TGTGCCAGCAGATCAAACAGGGAGGGGCAGTTCTTC.